These T cell receptor beta chains were read from a single sample in a study of cytomegalovirus exposure and HLA in healthy donors. Here immunoSEQ multiplex PCR was the method, and the copy in TCRdb shows in-frame clones only, minus some. Of roughly 200,000 clones detected, 80% to 90% appear once; the ten largest clones hold around 0.3%. Material: PBMCs. These receptors originate from a woman under 40 in good health and CMV-seronegative. Each CDR3 is given without its conserved first and last residue. The order of the fields is clone size, J gene, D gene, V gene, CDR3 protein. The D gene is left open where the match is weak. Size values are once, few and many counts, or a class for expanded clones, and some rows have none.

>-|TRBJ2-1|-|TRBV27
ASRLGQTNSYNEQF
>-|TRBJ2-1|TRBD2|TRBV7-8
ASSRGLAGGEQF
>-|TRBJ2-7|TRBD2|TRBV11-2
ASRGTSGTYEQY
>-|TRBJ2-3|-|TRBV7-9
ASSRGLESTDTQY
>-|TRBJ1-1|TRBD1|TRBV6-1
ASSEVTGGYTEAF
>-|TRBJ2-5|TRBD1|TRBV7-3
ASSSTGPQETQY
>-|TRBJ2-7|TRBD2|TRBV6-1
ASSLLAGGDEQY
>-|TRBJ2-1|-|TRBV21-1
ASSSTGGKQF
>few|TRBJ1-2|TRBD1|TRBV29-1
SVDRGNGYT
>-|TRBJ2-1|-|TRBV7-6
ASSPAGQSHNEQF
>once|TRBJ2-1|-|TRBV5-1
ASSPLSTYNEQF
>-|TRBJ2-2|TRBD2|TRBV10-1
ASTSGYTGELF
>-|TRBJ2-3|TRBD1|TRBV2
ASSLLGTGNTDTQY
>-|TRBJ2-1|TRBD2|TRBV5-1
ASSGASGRALYNEQF
>-|TRBJ2-3|TRBD1|TRBV7-2
ASSFSGTGNSDTQY
>few|TRBJ2-1|TRBD2|TRBV5-1
ASSVTGTNSYNEQF
>-|TRBJ2-5|TRBD2|TRBV10-2
ASSEVGLAGPQETQY
>-|TRBJ2-1|TRBD2|TRBV5-1
ASSSGRPYNEQF
>-|TRBJ2-1|TRBD2|TRBV5-1
ASRNRAPSGMGNEQF
>-|TRBJ2-7|-|TRBV19
ASPKAHGGTYEQY
>-|TRBJ2-7|-|TRBV5-1
ASSLGTASYEQY
>-|TRBJ2-7|TRBD1|TRBV28
ASSLGQGVEQY
>-|TRBJ2-5|TRBD2|TRBV10-2
ASSESMSSGGARETQY
>-|TRBJ2-1|TRBD1|TRBV11-2
ASSRTGLVEQF
>-|TRBJ2-3|-|TRBV11-1
ASSLRLSTDTQY
>once|TRBJ1-1|-|TRBV5-1
ASSLAVEGEAF
>-|TRBJ2-1|-|TRBV2
ASSEPFRNEQF
>-|TRBJ1-2|TRBD1|TRBV15
ATSRGGQGTGLYGYT
>-|TRBJ2-7|-|TRBV13
ASSQGLAVYEQY
>-|TRBJ1-5|-|TRBV27
ASSSYSGSQH
>-|TRBJ2-2|-|TRBV11-2
ASSLTLSGELF
>once|TRBJ2-2|-|TRBV27
ASSYGASNTGELF
>-|TRBJ1-1|-|TRBV6-1
ASNLGVNTEAF
>few|TRBJ2-1|-|TRBV10-1
ASSDWAAQDYNEQF
>-|TRBJ1-5|-|TRBV10-3
AISDGQINQPQH
>-|TRBJ1-1|TRBD1|TRBV19
ASSLGQGYQYTEAF
>-|TRBJ1-1|-|TRBV28
ASSMTVAEAF
>-|TRBJ2-3|TRBD2|TRBV14
ASSQGTSAQY
>-|TRBJ2-3|TRBD2|TRBV27
ASTPAGVTDTQY
>-|TRBJ1-4|TRBD1|TRBV5-1
ASSLRQGPNEKLF
>-|TRBJ2-7|TRBD2|TRBV20-1
SAREDDEQY
>-|TRBJ1-5|TRBD1|TRBV10-3
AISGGGQGGGQPQH
>-|TRBJ1-2|-|TRBV5-1
ASSPQTTHGYT
>-|TRBJ2-5|TRBD2|TRBV11-2
ASSTPGGLAGEETQY
>-|TRBJ2-7|-|TRBV5-1
ASSLSGTPYEQY
>-|TRBJ1-2|-|TRBV6-1
ATISGPNYGYT
>-|TRBJ2-7|TRBD2|TRBV5-1
ASSIGLGGYEQY
>-|TRBJ1-2|TRBD1|TRBV6-6
ASSSTQGSYGYT